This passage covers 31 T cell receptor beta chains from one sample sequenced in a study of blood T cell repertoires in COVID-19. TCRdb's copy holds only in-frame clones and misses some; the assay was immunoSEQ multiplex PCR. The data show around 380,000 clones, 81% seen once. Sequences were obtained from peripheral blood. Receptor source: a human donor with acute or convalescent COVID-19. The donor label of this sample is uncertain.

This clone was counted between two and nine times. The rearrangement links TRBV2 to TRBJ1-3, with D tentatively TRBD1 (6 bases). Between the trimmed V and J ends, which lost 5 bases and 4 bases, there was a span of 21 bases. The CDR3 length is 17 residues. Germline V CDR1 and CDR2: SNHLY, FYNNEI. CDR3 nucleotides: TGTGCCAGCAGTCGACAGGTCGGCTCGTTGGCGGGAAACACCATATATTTT. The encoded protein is CASSRQVGSLAGNTIYF.

The CDR3 here is CASMTGGGEKLFF. CDR3 DNA sequence: TGTGCCAGCATGACAGGGGGCGGTGAAAAACTGTTTTTT. The chain links TRBV28 to TRBJ1-4, with TRBD1 identical over 10 bases. The V segment lost 7 bases and the J segment 7 bases; nucleotides outside the gene matches: 3. The CDR3 totals 13 residues. Germline loops: CDR1 MDHEN, CDR2 SYDVKM. Drawing the rest from reference TRBV28 and TRBJ1-4, the complete variable domain is DVKVTQSSRYLVKRTGEKVFLECVQDMDHENMFWYRQDPGLGLRLIYFSYDVKMKEKGDIPEGYSVSREKKERFSLILESASTNQTSMYLCASMTGGGEKLFFGSGTQLSVL.

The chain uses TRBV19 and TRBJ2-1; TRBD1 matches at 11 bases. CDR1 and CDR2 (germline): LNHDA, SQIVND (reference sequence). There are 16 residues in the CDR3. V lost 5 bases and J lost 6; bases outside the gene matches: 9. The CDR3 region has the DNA TGTGCCAGTAGTTCCTTCCGGGACAGGGGGGTCAATGAGCAGTTCTTC. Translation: CASSSFRDRGVNEQFF.

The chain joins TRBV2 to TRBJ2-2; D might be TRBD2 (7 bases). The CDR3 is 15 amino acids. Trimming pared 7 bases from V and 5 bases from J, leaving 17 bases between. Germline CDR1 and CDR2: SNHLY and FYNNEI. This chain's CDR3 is CASTTQGGETGELFF. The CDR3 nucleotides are TGTGCCAGCACTACACAGGGAGGGGAAACCGGGGAGCTGTTTTTT. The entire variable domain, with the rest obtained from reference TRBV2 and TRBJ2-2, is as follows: EPEVTQTPSHQVTQMGQEVILRCVPISNHLYFYWYRQILGQKVEFLVSFYNNEISEKSEIFDDQFSVERPDGSNFTLKIRSTKLEDSAMYFCASTTQGGETGELFFGEGSRLTVL.

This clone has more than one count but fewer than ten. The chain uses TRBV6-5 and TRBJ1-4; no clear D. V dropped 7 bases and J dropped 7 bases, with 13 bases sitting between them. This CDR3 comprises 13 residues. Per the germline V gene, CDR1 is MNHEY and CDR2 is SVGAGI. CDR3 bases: TGTGCCAGCAATCAGGTATTCGGTGAAAAACTGTTTTTT. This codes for CASNQVFGEKLFF.

Written as DNA, the CDR3 is TGCGCCAGCAGTTTGCCGGGGGGAGCCACGGGAGATACGCAGTATTTT. Residues: CASSLPGGATGDTQYF. The V call is TRBV5-1, the J call TRBJ2-3; 7 positions agree with TRBD2. The CDR3 covers 16 residues. J lost 5 bases, V lost 5 bases, and 14 bases had no gene match. Germline V gene sequence: CDR1 SGHRS, CDR2 YFSETQ.

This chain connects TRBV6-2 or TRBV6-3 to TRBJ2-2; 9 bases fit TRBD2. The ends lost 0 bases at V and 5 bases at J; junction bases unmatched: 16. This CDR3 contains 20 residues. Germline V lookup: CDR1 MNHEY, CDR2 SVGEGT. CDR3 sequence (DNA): TGTGCCAGCAGTTACTCGGCCCAGCGGGAGGTTTTCGAGGGAACCGGGGAGCTGTTTTTT. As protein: CASSYSAQREVFEGTGELFF.

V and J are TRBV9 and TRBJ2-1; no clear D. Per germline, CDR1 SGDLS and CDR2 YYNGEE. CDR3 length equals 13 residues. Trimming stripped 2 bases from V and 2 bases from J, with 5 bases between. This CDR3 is CASSVSTYNEQFF. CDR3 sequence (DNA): TGTGCCAGCAGCGTGAGTACCTACAATGAGCAGTTCTTC.

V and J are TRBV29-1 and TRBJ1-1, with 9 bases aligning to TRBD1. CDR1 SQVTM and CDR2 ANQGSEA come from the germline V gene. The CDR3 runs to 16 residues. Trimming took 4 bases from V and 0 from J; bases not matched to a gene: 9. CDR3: CSVVGQGAIMNTEAFF. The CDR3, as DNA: TGCAGCGTTGTGGGACAGGGAGCAATTATGAACACTGAAGCTTTCTTT.

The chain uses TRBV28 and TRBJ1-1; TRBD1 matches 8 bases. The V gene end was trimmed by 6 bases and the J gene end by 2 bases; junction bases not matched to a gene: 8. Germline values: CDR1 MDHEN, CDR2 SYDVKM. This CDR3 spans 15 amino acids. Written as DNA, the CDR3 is TGTGCCAGCAGGGGCTTCAGGGGGCAAAACACTGAAGCTTTCTTT. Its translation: CASRGFRGQNTEAFF.

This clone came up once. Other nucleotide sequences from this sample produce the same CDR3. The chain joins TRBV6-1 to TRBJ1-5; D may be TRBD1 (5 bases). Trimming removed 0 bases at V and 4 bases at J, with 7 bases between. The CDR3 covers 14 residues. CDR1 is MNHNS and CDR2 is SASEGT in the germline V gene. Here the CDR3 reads CASSEAGGNQPQHF. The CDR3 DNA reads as TGTGCCAGCAGTGAAGCGGGGGGAAATCAGCCCCAGCATTTT.

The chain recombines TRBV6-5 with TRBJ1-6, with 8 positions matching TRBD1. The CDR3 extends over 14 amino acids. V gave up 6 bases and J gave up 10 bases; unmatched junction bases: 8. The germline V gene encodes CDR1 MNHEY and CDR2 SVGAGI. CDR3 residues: CASSQDREISPLHF. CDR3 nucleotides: TGTGCCAGCAGCCAGGACAGGGAGATATCACCCCTCCACTTT.

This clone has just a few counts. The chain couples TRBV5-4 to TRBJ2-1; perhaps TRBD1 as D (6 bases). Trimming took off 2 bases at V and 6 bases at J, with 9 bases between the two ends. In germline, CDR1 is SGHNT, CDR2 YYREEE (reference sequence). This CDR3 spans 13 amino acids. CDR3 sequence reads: CASSFGQFNEQFF. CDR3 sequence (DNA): TGTGCCAGCAGCTTCGGACAGTTCAATGAGCAGTTCTTC.

The CDR3 here is CASSQPGQNLYGYTF. CDR3 coding DNA: TGCGCCAGCAGCCAACCGGGACAGAACCTTTATGGCTACACCTTC. The rearrangement links TRBV4-1 to TRBJ1-2, with 7 bases that match TRBD1. V shed 2 bases, J shed 5 bases, and the junction held 8 bases outside the gene matches. CDR3 size: 15 residues. CDR1 is MGHRA, CDR2 YSYEKL, per germline.

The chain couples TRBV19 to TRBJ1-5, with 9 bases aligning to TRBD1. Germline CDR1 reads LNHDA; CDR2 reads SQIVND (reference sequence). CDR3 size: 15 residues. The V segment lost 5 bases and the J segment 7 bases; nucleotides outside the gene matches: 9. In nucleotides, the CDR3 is TGTGCCAGTAGTTCGGACAGGGGCAGAGGCCAGCCCCAGCATTTT. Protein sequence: CASSSDRGRGQPQHF.

The CDR3 bases are TGTGCCGGTAAAGACAGGGGGCGCCTCTATGGCTACACCTTC. It yields the protein CAGKDRGRLYGYTF. V and J are TRBV6-5 and TRBJ1-2, with 10 bases that match TRBD1. CDR1 is MNHEY, CDR2 SVGAGI, per germline. The CDR3 loop spans 14 amino acids. Losses at the gene ends were 11 bases for V and 4 bases for J; bases not matched to a gene: 10.

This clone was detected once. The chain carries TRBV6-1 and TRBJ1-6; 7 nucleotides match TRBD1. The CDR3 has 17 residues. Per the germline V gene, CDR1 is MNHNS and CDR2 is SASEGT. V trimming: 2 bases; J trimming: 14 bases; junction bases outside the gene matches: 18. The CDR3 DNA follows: TGTGCCAGCAGTGAAAGGACCCCTGGACAGGAGATTCTCACCCTCCACTTT. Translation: CASSERTPGQEILTLHF.

CDR3 nucleotides: TGTGCCAGCAGCTTAGGAATGGTAGCGGGAAAGTCCGGGGAGCTGTTTTTT. This sequence encodes CASSLGMVAGKSGELFF. The V and J genes are TRBV7-9 and TRBJ2-2; 8 bases align to TRBD2. The germline gives CDR1 SEHNR, CDR2 FQNEAQ (reference sequence). This CDR3 region has 17 residues. The ends lost 1 base at V and 6 bases at J; junction bases unmatched: 10. The full variable domain, with the rest looked up from reference TRBV7-9 and TRBJ2-2, is DTGVSQNPRHKITKRGQNVTFRCDPISEHNRLYWYRQTLGQGPEFLTYFQNEAQLEKSRLLSDRFSAERPKGSFSTLEIQRTEQGDSAMYLCASSLGMVAGKSGELFFGEGSRLTVL.

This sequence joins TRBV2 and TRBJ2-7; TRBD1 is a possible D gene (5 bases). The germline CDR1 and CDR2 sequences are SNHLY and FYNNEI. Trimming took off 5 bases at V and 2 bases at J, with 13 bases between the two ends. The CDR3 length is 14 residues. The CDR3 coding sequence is TGTGCCAGCAGTAGGCAGGGCCAGGCCTACGAGCAGTACTTC. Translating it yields CASSRQGQAYEQYF.

Written as DNA, the CDR3 is TGTGCCAGCAGCTTCGCGAGAGGGAACACTGAAGCTTTCTTT. Translating gives CASSFARGNTEAFF. This rearrangement joins TRBV7-9 to TRBJ1-1; D unresolved. This CDR3 contains 14 residues. V was shortened by 3 bases and J by 1 base, with 9 bases between the two germline ends. Germline lookup yields CDR1 SEHNR and CDR2 FQNEAQ (reference sequence). The full variable domain, completed using reference TRBV7-9 and TRBJ1-1, is DTGVSQNPRHKITKRGQNVTFRCDPISEHNRLYWYRQTLGQGPEFLTYFQNEAQLEKSRLLSDRFSAERPKGSFSTLEIQRTEQGDSAMYLCASSFARGNTEAFFGQGTRLTVV.

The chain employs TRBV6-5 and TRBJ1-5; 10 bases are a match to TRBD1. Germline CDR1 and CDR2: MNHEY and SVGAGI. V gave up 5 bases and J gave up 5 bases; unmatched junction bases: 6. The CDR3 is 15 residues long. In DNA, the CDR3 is TGTGCCAGCAGTACCCTAGACAGGGGGCATCAGCCCCAGCATTTT. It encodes CASSTLDRGHQPQHF.

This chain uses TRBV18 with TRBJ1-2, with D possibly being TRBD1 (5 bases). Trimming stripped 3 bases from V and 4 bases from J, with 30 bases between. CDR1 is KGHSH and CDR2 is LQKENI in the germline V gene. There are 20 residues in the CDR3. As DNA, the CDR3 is TGTGCCAGCTCACCCAGACAGCAGTTTCGAGGCCAGGGCGAATCCTATGGCTACACCTTC. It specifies CASSPRQQFRGQGESYGYTF.

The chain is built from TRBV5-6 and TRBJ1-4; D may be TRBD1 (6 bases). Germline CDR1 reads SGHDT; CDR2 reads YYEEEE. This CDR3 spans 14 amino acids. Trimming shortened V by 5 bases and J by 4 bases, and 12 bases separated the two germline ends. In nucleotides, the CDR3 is TGTGCCAGCAGTTTACAGGGAAATAATGAAAAACTGTTTTTT. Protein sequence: CASSLQGNNEKLFF.

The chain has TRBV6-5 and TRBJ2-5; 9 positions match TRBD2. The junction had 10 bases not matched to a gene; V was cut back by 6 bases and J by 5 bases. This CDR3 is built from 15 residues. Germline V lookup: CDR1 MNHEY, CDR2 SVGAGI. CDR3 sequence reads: CASRTDLLAGETQYF. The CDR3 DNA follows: TGTGCCAGCAGGACAGACTTGCTAGCGGGGGAGACCCAGTACTTC.

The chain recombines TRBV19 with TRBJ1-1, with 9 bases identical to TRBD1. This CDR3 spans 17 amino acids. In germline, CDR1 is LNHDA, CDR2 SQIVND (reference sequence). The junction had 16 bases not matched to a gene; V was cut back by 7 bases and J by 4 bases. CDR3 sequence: CASTGQGYLLLSTEAFF. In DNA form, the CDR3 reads TGTGCCAGTACGGGACAGGGATATTTGCTTCTCTCCACTGAAGCTTTCTTT. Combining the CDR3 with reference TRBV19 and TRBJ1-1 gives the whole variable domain DGGITQSPKYLFRKEGQNVTLSCEQNLNHDAMYWYRQDPGQGLRLIYYSQIVNDFQKGDIAEGYSVSREKKESFPLTVTSAQKNPTAFYLCASTGQGYLLLSTEAFFGQGTRLTVV.

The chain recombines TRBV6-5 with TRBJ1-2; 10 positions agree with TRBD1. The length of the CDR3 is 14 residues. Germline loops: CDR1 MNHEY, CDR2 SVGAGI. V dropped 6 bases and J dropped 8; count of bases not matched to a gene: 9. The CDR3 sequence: CASSHDRGRSGYTF. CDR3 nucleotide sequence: TGTGCCAGCAGCCACGACAGGGGGCGGAGCGGCTACACCTTC.

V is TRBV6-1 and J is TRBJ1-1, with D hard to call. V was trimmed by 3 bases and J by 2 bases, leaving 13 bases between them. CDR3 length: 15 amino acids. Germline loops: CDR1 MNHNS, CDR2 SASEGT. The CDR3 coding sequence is TGTGCCAGCAGTGAGTCCAGAAGCGGTAACACTGAAGCTTTCTTT. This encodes CASSESRSGNTEAFF.

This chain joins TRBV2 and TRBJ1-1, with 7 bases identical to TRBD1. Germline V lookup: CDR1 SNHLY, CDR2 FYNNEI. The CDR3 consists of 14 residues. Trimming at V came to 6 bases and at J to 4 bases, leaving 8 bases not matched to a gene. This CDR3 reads CASSRQGGFTEAFF. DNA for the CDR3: TGTGCCAGCAGCCGACAGGGCGGATTCACTGAAGCTTTCTTT.

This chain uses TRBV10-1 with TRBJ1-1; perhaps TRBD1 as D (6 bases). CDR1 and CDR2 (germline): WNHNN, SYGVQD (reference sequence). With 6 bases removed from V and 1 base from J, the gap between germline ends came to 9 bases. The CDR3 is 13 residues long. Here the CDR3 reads CASRPGQNTEAFF. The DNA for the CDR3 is TGCGCCAGCAGACCGGGACAGAACACTGAAGCTTTCTTT.

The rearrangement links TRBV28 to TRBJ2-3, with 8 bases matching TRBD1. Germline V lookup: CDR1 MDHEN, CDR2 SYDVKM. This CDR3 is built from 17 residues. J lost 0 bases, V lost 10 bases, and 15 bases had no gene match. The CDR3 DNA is TGTGCCACCAAAGGACAGGGATTCGTAACTAGCACAGATACGCAGTATTTT. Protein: CATKGQGFVTSTDTQYF.

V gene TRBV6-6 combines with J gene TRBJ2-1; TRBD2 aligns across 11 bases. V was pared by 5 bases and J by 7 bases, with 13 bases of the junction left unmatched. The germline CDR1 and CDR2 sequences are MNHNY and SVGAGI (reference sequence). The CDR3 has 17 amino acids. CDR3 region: CASSLSPSGGLLNEQFF. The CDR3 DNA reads TGTGCCAGCAGTCTCTCACCTAGCGGGGGGCTTCTAAATGAGCAGTTCTTC.